The T cell receptor (beta chain) described here comes from a study of T-cell memory formation after mild COVID-19. Across the study: The two donors had largely donor-specific TCR clusters.

V was shortened by 0 bases and J by 4 bases, with 17 bases between the two germline ends. Germline CDR1 is SGHNT and CDR2 is YYREEE (reference sequence). The CDR3 has 16 residues. TCRdb redid the calling of the 5' RACE reads with MiXCR, one entry per CDR3 protein. The profile shows approximately 560,000 distinct CDR3 sequences, 15% to 20% of them singletons. Points from the study as a whole: A balance of CD4 and CD8 characterized clones contracting day 15 to 85, whereas later expanders leaned CD4+. The study found contracting CD4+ clones mainly in CM and EM and contracting CD8+ clones in EMRA. Pre-infection memory carried some responding clones, suggesting that cross-reactive memory joined.

This clonotype was picked up many times. Its antigen is not identified. Sequenced input: PBMCs or a T cell subset sorted from them (not recorded which). The chain employs TRBV5-4 and TRBJ2-7; the D gene is possibly TRBD2 (6 bases). The sequence was obtained from an adult woman who had mild COVID-19 (a few samples of this study predate the infection). Cell type and time point are not known. This CDR3 is CASSLDSRGMIYEQYF. CDR3 in DNA: TGTGCCAGCAGCTTGGACTCACGCGGGATGATATACGAGCAGTACTTC.